This T cell receptor beta chain is drawn from a study of T cells in Graves' hyperthyroidism and ophthalmopathy. The wider study: Any treatment followed the collection of peripheral blood at initial diagnosis.

The CDR3 runs 11 residues. Germline CDR1 and CDR2: MNHNS and SASEGT. The V end lost 3 bases, the J end lost 8 bases, and 7 bases lay between the germline ends. Amplified TCR beta CDR3 regions derived from RNA transcripts. HTBI primers were used for first-round RT-PCR of the TCR CDR3. TCRdb reprocessed the multiplex PCR reads with MiXCR, giving one entry per CDR3 protein. The sample has under 350,000 distinct CDR3 sequences, around 15% seen once; the top ten hold roughly 35%. This clonotype was seen at least ten times. This TCR was sampled from a woman between 40 and 50 years old with Graves' ophthalmopathy. This chain joins TRBV6-1 and TRBJ1-1; unclear D gene. Sequencing was done on a sample of blood. The DNA for the CDR3 is TGTGCCAGCAGTGAGACCCGGGAAGCTTTCTTT. It translates to CASSETREAFF.